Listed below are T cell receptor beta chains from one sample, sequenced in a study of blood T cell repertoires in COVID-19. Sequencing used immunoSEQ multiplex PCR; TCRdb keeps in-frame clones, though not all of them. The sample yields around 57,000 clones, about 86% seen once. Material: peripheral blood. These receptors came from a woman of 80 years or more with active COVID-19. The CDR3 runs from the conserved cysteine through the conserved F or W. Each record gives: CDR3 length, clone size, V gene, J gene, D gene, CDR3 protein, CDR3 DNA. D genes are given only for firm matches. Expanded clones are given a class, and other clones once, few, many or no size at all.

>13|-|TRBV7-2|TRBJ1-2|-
CASSTRVNYGYTF
TGTGCCAGCAGCACCAGGGTTAACTATGGCTACACCTTC
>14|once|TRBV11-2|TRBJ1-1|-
CASSLVTGDTEAFF
TGTGCCAGCAGCTTAGTAACGGGGGACACTGAAGCTTTCTTT
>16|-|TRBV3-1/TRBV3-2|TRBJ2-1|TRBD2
CASSPYRTSGYNEQFF
TGTGCCAGCAGCCCTTACCGGACTAGCGGGTACAATGAGCAGTTCTTC
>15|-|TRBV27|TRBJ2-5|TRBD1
CASSFLGQYQETQYF
TGTGCCAGCAGTTTTCTGGGACAGTACCAAGAGACCCAGTACTTC
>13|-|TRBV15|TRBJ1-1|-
CATSRDTNTEAFF
TGTGCCACCAGCAGGGACACCAACACTGAAGCTTTCTTT
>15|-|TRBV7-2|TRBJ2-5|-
CASSYGMGYQETQYF
TGTGCCAGCAGTTACGGGATGGGTTACCAAGAGACCCAGTACTTC
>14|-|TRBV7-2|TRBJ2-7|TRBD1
CASSPRQGDYEQYF
TGTGCCAGCAGCCCCCGACAGGGTGACTACGAGCAGTACTTC
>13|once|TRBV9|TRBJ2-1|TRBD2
CASSPGLAGEQFF
TGTGCCAGCAGCCCCGGACTAGCGGGCGAGCAGTTCTTC
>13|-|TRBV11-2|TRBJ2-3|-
CASSLTYSDTQYF
TGTGCCAGCAGCTTAACTTACTCCGATACGCAGTATTTT
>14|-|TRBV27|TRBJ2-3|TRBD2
CASRREGFTDTQYF
TGTGCCAGCAGGCGGGAGGGATTTACAGATACGCAGTATTTT
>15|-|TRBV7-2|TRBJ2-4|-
CASSLMGGQENIQYF
TGTGCCAGCAGCTTAATGGGGGGTCAGGAAAACATTCAGTACTTC
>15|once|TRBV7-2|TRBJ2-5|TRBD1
CASSLPGQGKETQYF
TGTGCCAGCAGCTTGCCGGGACAGGGGAAGGAGACCCAGTACTTC
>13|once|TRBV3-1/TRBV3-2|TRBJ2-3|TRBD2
CASSQGTSGAQYF
TGTGCCAGCAGCCAAGGGACTAGCGGGGCGCAGTATTTT
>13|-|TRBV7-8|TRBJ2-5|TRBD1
CASSTDRGETQYF
TGTGCCAGCAGCACCGACAGGGGGGAGACCCAGTACTTC
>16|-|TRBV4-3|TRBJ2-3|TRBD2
CASSQSSGGAVDTQYF
TGCGCCAGCAGCCAGAGCAGCGGGGGGGCCGTGGATACGCAGTATTTT
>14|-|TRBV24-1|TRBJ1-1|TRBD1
CATSGRQGTGEAFF
TGTGCCACCAGTGGCCGACAGGGTACCGGTGAAGCTTTCTTT
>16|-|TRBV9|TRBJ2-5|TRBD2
CASSSGLAGGYETQYF
TGTGCCAGCAGCTCGGGACTAGCGGGGGGGTACGAGACCCAGTACTTC
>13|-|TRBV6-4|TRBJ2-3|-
CASSLDGTDTQYF
TGTGCCAGCAGTTTAGATGGCACAGATACGCAGTATTTT
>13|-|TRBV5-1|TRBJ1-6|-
CASSSEYNSPLHF
TGCGCCAGCAGCTCGGAGTATAATTCACCCCTCCACTTT
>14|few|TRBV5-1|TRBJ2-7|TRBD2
CASSSGLAFDEQYF
TGCGCCAGCAGCTCGGGACTAGCCTTCGACGAGCAGTACTTC
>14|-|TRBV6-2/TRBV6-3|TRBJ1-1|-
CASSYSGANTEAFF
TGTGCCAGCAGTTACTCGGGGGCCAACACTGAAGCTTTCTTT
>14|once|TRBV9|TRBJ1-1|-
CASSLGTQNTEAFF
TGTGCCAGCAGCCTCGGGACTCAGAACACTGAAGCTTTCTTT
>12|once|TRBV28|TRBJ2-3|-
CASTTPGDTQYF
TGTGCCAGCACCACCCCCGGGGATACGCAGTATTTT
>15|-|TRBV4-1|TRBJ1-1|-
CASSPTQGRNTEAFF
TGCGCCAGCAGCCCTACGCAGGGAAGGAACACTGAAGCTTTCTTT
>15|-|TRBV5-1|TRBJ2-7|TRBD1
CASSLGDREINEQYF
TGCGCCAGCAGCTTGGGGGACAGGGAGATAAACGAGCAGTACTTC
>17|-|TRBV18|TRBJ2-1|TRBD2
CASSPRRGGDSYNEQFF
TGTGCCAGCTCACCGAGACGGGGGGGTGACTCCTACAATGAGCAGTTCTTC
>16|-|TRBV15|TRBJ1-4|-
CATSRGGSGTNEKLFF
TGTGCCACCAGCAGAGGCGGAAGTGGAACTAATGAAAAACTGTTTTTT
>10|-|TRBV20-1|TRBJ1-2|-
CSAGGGGYTF
TGCAGTGCCGGGGGTGGGGGCTACACCTTC
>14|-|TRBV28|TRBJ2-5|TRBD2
CASSLGLAGETQYF
TGTGCCAGCAGTTTAGGCCTAGCGGGAGAGACCCAGTACTTC
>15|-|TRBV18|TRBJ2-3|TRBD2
CASSPLAGNTDTQYF
TGTGCCAGCTCACCTCTAGCGGGCAACACAGATACGCAGTATTTT
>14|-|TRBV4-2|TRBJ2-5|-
CASSQARGKETQYF
TGTGCCAGCAGCCAAGCCAGAGGGAAAGAGACCCAGTACTTC
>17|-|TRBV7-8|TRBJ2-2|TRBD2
CASSLVASGSNTGELFF
TGTGCCAGCAGCTTAGTTGCTAGCGGCTCTAACACCGGGGAGCTGTTTTTT
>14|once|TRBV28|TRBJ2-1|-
CASYSQGRGNEQFF
TGTGCCAGCTACTCCCAGGGGCGCGGCAATGAGCAGTTCTTC
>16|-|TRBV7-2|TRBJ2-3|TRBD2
CASRPPGLWLTDTQYF
TGTGCCAGCAGACCCCCGGGACTATGGCTCACAGATACGCAGTATTTT
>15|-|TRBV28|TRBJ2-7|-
CASKLGGQTDYEQYF
TGTGCCAGCAAACTGGGGGGACAGACCGACTACGAGCAGTACTTC
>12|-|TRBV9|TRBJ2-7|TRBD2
CASSREGYEQYF
TGTGCCAGCAGCCGGGAGGGCTACGAGCAGTACTTC
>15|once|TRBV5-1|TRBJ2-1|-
CASSTLPGDYNEQFF
TGCGCCAGCAGCACACTCCCGGGAGACTACAATGAGCAGTTCTTC
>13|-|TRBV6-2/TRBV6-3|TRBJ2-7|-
CASSTTGSYEQYF
TGTGCCAGCAGTACAACAGGGTCCTACGAGCAGTACTTC
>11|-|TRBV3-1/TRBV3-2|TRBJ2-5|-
CASSQRETQYF
TGTGCCAGCAGCCAACGGGAGACCCAGTACTTC
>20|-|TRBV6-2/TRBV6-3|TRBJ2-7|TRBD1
CASSPPPGQGVFFPHYEQYF
TGTGCCAGCAGTCCGCCCCCGGGACAGGGGGTCTTTTTCCCCCACTACGAGCAGTACTTC
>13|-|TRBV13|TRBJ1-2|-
CASSLGRGYGYTF
TGTGCCAGCAGCTTGGGCAGGGGCTATGGCTACACCTTC
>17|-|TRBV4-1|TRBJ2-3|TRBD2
CASSQGGSAGATDTQYF
TGCGCCAGCAGCCAAGGGGGCTCAGCGGGGGCCACAGATACGCAGTATTTT
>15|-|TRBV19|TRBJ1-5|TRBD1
CASSGDRGFYQPQHF
TGTGCCAGTAGTGGGGACAGGGGTTTCTATCAGCCCCAGCATTTT
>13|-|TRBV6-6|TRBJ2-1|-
CASSYGRTNEQFF
TGTGCCAGCAGTTACGGGAGAACGAATGAGCAGTTCTTC
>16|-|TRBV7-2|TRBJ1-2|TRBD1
CASSLAGTGANYGYTF
TGTGCCAGCAGCTTAGCCGGGACAGGGGCGAACTATGGCTACACCTTC
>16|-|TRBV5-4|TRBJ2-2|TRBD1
CASSLGGGLNTGELFF
TGTGCCAGCAGCTTGGGAGGGGGCCTAAACACCGGGGAGCTGTTTTTT
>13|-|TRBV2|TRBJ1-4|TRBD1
CASSWTGDEKLFF
TGTGCCAGCAGCTGGACAGGGGATGAAAAACTGTTTTTT
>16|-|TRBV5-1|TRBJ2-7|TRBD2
CASSLGPIAGDYEQYF
TGCGCCAGCAGCTTGGGGCCTATAGCGGGGGACTACGAGCAGTACTTC
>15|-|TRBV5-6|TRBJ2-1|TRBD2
CASSGGSGGYNEQFF
TGTGCCAGCAGCGGGGGCAGCGGGGGTTACAATGAGCAGTTCTTC
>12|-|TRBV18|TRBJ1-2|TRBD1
CASSLDRAGYTF
TGTGCCAGCTCACTGGACAGGGCTGGCTACACCTTC
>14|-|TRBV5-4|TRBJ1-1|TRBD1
CASSSYWTGAEAFF
TGTGCCAGCAGCTCCTACTGGACAGGGGCTGAAGCTTTCTTT
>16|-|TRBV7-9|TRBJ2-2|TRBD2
CASSFGGSTNTGELFF
TGTGCCAGCAGCTTCGGGGGGTCCACGAACACCGGGGAGCTGTTTTTT